This entry features one T cell receptor beta chain sequence. V was shortened by 0 bases and J by 3 bases, with 12 bases between the two germline ends. This CDR3 is 15 amino acids long. Germline V lookup: CDR1 MGHRA, CDR2 YSYEKL. The sample originates from a study of blood T cell repertoires in COVID-19. On the study more broadly: T cells, B-cell-depleted T cells, or PBMCs supplied cDNA or gDNA.

The assay was immunoSEQ multiplex PCR, and TCRdb's table has in-frame clones only and misses some. Counted here are 200,000 to 250,000 clones, around 87% occurring once; the ten biggest clones make up roughly 16%. The sequencing input was PBMCs or T cells enriched from blood (not recorded which). The source is a man younger than 45 who had been exposed to COVID-19. The rearrangement uses TRBV4-1 and TRBJ2-7; maybe TRBD1 (5 bases). The DNA for the CDR3 is TGCGCCAGCAGCCAAGAAAGTAGGCAGGGCTACGAGCAGTACTTC. This translates into CASSQESRQGYEQYF.